One sample yielded the 28 T cell receptor beta chains listed below, sequenced in a study of human T cells and chemical hapten exposure. TCRdb reanalysed the RACE reads using MiXCR and keeps one entry per CDR3 protein. The sample records approximately 90,000 distinct CDR3 sequences, roughly 8.5% being singletons. Time point specified: pre-sensitization, week 0. Treatment: therapeutic diphenylcyclopropenone sensitization with weekly scalp DPC. Specimen: whole blood, collected in connection with sensitization to the hapten diphenylcyclopropenone (DPC). These receptor sequences come from a man in his forties with alopecia areata. Some clones in this sample may be carry-over from other donors' samples.

V and J are TRBV20-1 and TRBJ1-5; 8 bases are a match to TRBD1. Looked up from germline, CDR1 is DFQATT and CDR2 is SNEGSKA (reference sequence). This CDR3 spans 18 amino acids. With 0 bases clipped from V and 0 bases from J, the junction kept 10 bases outside the gene matches. The chain's CDR3 is CSARDRTGGSNSNQPQHF. CDR3 sequence (DNA): TGCAGTGCTAGAGATCGCACAGGGGGATCGAATAGCAATCAGCCCCAGCATTTT.

The chain's CDR3 is CAAGLAGHRSDTQYF. The CDR3 bases are TGTGCCGCCGGACTAGCGGGACACCGATCAGATACGCAGTATTTT. This chain links TRBV19 with TRBJ2-3; 12 nucleotides line up with TRBD2. Per the germline V gene, CDR1 is LNHDA and CDR2 is SQIVND (reference sequence). V shed 11 bases, J shed 4 bases, and the junction held 10 bases outside the gene matches. The CDR3 runs 15 residues.

Many counts were recorded for this clonotype. The chain joins TRBV10-3 to TRBJ1-1; D uncertain. This CDR3 spans 11 amino acids. From germline, CDR1 is ENHRY and CDR2 SYGVKD. The ends were cut back, 6 bases at V and 4 bases at J, with 6 bases in the middle. For the CDR3, the DNA is TGTGCCATCAGCCAATTCACTGAAGCTTTCTTT. It translates to CAISQFTEAFF.

V gene TRBV3-1 combines with J gene TRBJ2-5; maybe TRBD1 (5 bases). Between the trimmed V and J ends, which lost 6 bases and 1 base, there was a span of 15 bases. Germline loops: CDR1 LGHDT, CDR2 YNNKEL (reference sequence). The CDR3 has 15 amino acids. CDR3 loop: CASRPWGSGQETQYF. Here the CDR3 DNA reads TGTGCCAGCAGGCCCTGGGGCTCGGGCCAAGAGACCCAGTACTTC.

This clonotype was picked up many times. V gene TRBV20-1 combines with J gene TRBJ1-1; 8 bases map to TRBD1. Germline V CDR1 and CDR2: DFQATT, SNEGSKA (reference sequence). With V trimmed by 6 bases and J by 10 bases, 7 bases remained unmatched. The CDR3 is 11 amino acids. The CDR3 region has the DNA TGCAGTGCACGACAGGGGTGGGTAGCTTTCTTT. Translating gives CSARQGWVAFF.

This chain uses TRBV2 with TRBJ2-5; perhaps TRBD2 as D (6 bases). The germline gives CDR1 SNHLY, CDR2 FYNNEI. Trimming stripped 4 bases from V and 4 bases from J, with 13 bases between. The CDR3 contains 14 residues. The CDR3 sequence is CASSVRAGGETQYF. Written as DNA, the CDR3 is TGTGCCAGCAGTGTTCGAGCGGGCGGAGAGACCCAGTACTTC.

The CDR3 loop reads CASSRPGQAPYEQYF. In DNA form, the CDR3 reads TGTGCCAGCTCACGACCGGGACAGGCCCCCTACGAGCAGTACTTC. V usage is TRBV18 and J usage is TRBJ2-7, with TRBD1 matching 8 bases. CDR3 size: 15 residues. Germline assignment: CDR1 KGHSH and CDR2 LQKENI. With 4 bases clipped from V and 2 bases from J, the junction kept 7 bases outside the gene matches.

V gene TRBV6-2 or TRBV6-3 combines with J gene TRBJ1-1; D is ambiguous. With 7 bases removed from V and 5 bases from J, the gap between germline ends came to 20 bases. The CDR3 runs to 15 residues. Germline lookup yields CDR1 MNHEY and CDR2 SVGEGT. CDR3 DNA: TGTGCCAGCACTCCGCCGGTCCTTGGCGGGACTGAAGCTTTCTTT. Protein sequence: CASTPPVLGGTEAFF.

In DNA form, the CDR3 reads TGTGCCAGTAGCTCCCTCCTCGAGACAGGGGGCTTTGCAGCTTTCTTT. It codes for CASSSLLETGGFAAFF. The rearrangement uses TRBV19 and TRBJ1-1; 10 bases are shared with TRBD1. CDR1 and CDR2 from the germline V gene are LNHDA and SQIVND (reference sequence). With V trimmed by 6 bases and J by 10 bases, 17 bases remained unmatched. The CDR3 has 16 residues.

This chain links TRBV20-1 with TRBJ2-1; 14 bases map to TRBD2. The CDR3 is made up of 17 amino acids. Unmatched junction bases numbered 3, after V lost 1 base and J lost 1 base. Looked up from germline, CDR1 is DFQATT and CDR2 is SNEGSKA (reference sequence). In DNA, the CDR3 is TGCAGTGCTAGAGGACTAGCGGGAGGGAAATCCTACAATGAGCAGTTCTTC. Its translation: CSARGLAGGKSYNEQFF.

The V call is TRBV5-6, the J call TRBJ1-6; D unclear. The CDR3 consists of 15 residues. The germline V gene encodes CDR1 SGHDT and CDR2 YYEEEE. Deletions cut 0 bases from V and 10 bases from J, with 14 bases between. CDR3 loop: CASSLAGKGWSPLHF. CDR3 sequence (DNA): TGTGCCAGCAGCTTGGCAGGCAAAGGATGGTCACCCCTCCACTTT.

This clonotype was found many times. The chain has TRBV28 and TRBJ1-5, with TRBD1 identical over 9 bases. J was trimmed by 2 bases and V by 2 bases; bases with no gene match: 7. There are 17 residues in the CDR3. CDR1 MDHEN and CDR2 SYDVKM come from the germline V gene. The CDR3 region is CASSLVRDRGGNQPQHF. The CDR3, as DNA: TGTGCCAGCAGTTTAGTACGCGACAGGGGGGGCAATCAGCCCCAGCATTTT.

This clonotype has a handful of counts. The rearrangement links TRBV13 to TRBJ1-2, with a possible D match to TRBD1 (5 bases). The CDR3 consists of 13 residues. Germline V gene data show CDR1 as PRHDT and CDR2 as FYEKMQ (reference sequence). The V end lost 0 bases, the J end lost 8 bases, and 10 bases lay between the germline ends. The CDR3 DNA sequence: TGTGCCAGCAGCTTAGGCAGGGAACGAGGCTACACCTTC. It codes for CASSLGRERGYTF. Looking up the rest from reference TRBV13 and TRBJ1-2 gives the full variable domain: AAGVIQSPRHLIKEKRETATLKCYPIPRHDTVYWYQQGPGQDPQFLISFYEKMQSDKGSIPDRFSAQQFSDYHSELNMSSLELGDSALYFCASSLGRERGYTFGSGTRLTVV.

The V and J genes are TRBV6-5 and TRBJ2-7, with D possibly being TRBD2 (6 bases). The CDR3 loop spans 15 amino acids. V dropped 4 bases and J dropped 3 bases, with 16 bases sitting between them. Looked up from germline, CDR1 is MNHEY and CDR2 is SVGAGI. CDR3 DNA: TGTGCCAGCAGTTTGTCCCTGGGGCGGGACTACGAGCAGTACTTC. It specifies CASSLSLGRDYEQYF.

Worth noting for this clonotype: A much larger clone differs by one base, so this may be a read error. The chain is built from TRBV28 and TRBJ1-4; 7 nucleotides line up with TRBD1. Germline lookup yields CDR1 MDHEN and CDR2 SYDVKM. This CDR3 region has 15 residues. CDR3 amino acids: CDSRTGFARNEKLFF. The CDR3 bases are TGTGACAGCCGGACAGGATTTGCCCGTAATGAAAAACTGTTTTTT.

This clonotype was picked up many times. V gene TRBV3-1 combines with J gene TRBJ2-7, with D maybe TRBD1 (5 bases). The CDR3 spans 13 residues. Between the trimmed V and J ends, which lost 1 base and 2 bases, there was a span of 6 bases. Germline CDR1 reads LGHDT; CDR2 reads YNNKEL (reference sequence). CDR3 sequence reads: CASSQGQTYEQYV. The CDR3 coding sequence is TGTGCCAGCAGCCAAGGACAGACCTACGAGCAGTACGTC.

This clonotype was found many times. The genes are TRBV20-1 and TRBJ2-1; TRBD2 matches 7 bases. The CDR3 has 11 amino acids. J lost 10 bases, V lost 3 bases, and 3 bases had no gene match. The germline V gene has CDR1 DFQATT and CDR2 SNEGSKA (reference sequence). CDR3 DNA: TGCAGTGCTAGGCGAGCGGGAGAGCAGTTCTTC. Its protein product is CSARRAGEQFF.

This clonotype has ten or more counts. This chain joins TRBV11-2 and TRBJ2-1; D remains ambiguous. Germline-derived CDR1 and CDR2 are SGHAT and FQNNGV. The CDR3 is made up of 12 amino acids. V lost 5 bases and J 10 bases, leaving 12 bases between the germline ends. CDR3 residues: CASSPQAGEQFF. The CDR3 region has the DNA TGTGCCAGCAGCCCCCAGGCCGGGGAGCAGTTCTTC.

This clonotype was recorded at least ten times. The V and J genes are TRBV29-1 and TRBJ1-2; D not certain. The germline V and J ends were trimmed by 4 bases and 4 bases, with 7 bases remaining between them. Germline lookup yields CDR1 SQVTM and CDR2 ANQGSEA. The CDR3 has 11 residues. The CDR3 region is CSVGEVYGYTF. The CDR3 DNA sequence: TGCAGCGTTGGGGAAGTCTATGGCTACACCTTC.

V and J are TRBV12-3 or TRBV12-4 and TRBJ2-3, with 11 bases identical to TRBD1. This CDR3 has 15 residues. Trimming took 5 bases from V and 6 from J; bases not matched to a gene: 7. The CDR3 nucleotides are TGTGCCAGCAGTAGCCGGGACAGGGGGGAGGATACGCAGTATTTT. Its translation: CASSSRDRGEDTQYF.

V and J are TRBV5-1 and TRBJ1-1; possibly TRBD1 for D (6 bases). The germline V and J ends were trimmed by 1 base and 8 bases, with 18 bases remaining between them. Per the germline V gene, CDR1 is SGHRS and CDR2 is YFSETQ. The CDR3 has 15 residues. The CDR3 loop is CASSLLQGGSREAFF. CDR3 bases: TGCGCCAGCAGCTTGTTACAGGGCGGAAGTCGAGAAGCTTTCTTT.

In this sample, this clonotype turned up a few times. The genes are TRBV12-3 or TRBV12-4 and TRBJ1-2, with D maybe TRBD1 (6 bases). Trimming cost V 3 bases and J 8 bases, with 13 bases left between them. The CDR3 runs 13 residues. The CDR3: CASSLAGVSGYTF. CDR3 bases: TGTGCCAGCAGTTTGGCAGGGGTTAGCGGCTACACCTTC.

This clonotype has at least ten counts. V gene TRBV7-2 combines with J gene TRBJ2-3; 8 bases are a match to TRBD2. The junction had 5 bases not matched to a gene; V was cut back by 2 bases and J by 10 bases. The CDR3 runs 13 residues. The germline CDR1 and CDR2 sequences are SGHTA and FQGNSA. DNA of the CDR3: TGTGCCAGCAGCTTACCCGGACTAGCTGCGCAGTATTTT. Translating gives CASSLPGLAAQYF.

This chain joins TRBV7-7 and TRBJ2-7, with 7 bases fitting TRBD1. The CDR3 has 16 amino acids. Germline-derived CDR1 and CDR2 are SSHAT and FNYEAQ (reference sequence). In DNA, the CDR3 is TGTGCTAGCAGCTCAATTCGCCCGACAGGGTTCGACGAGCAGTACGTC. It encodes CASSSIRPTGFDEQYV.

As to this clonotype: At one boundary the junction diverges from the germline segment, which might be a read error. The chain joins TRBV7-2 to TRBJ2-2; 8 positions match TRBD1. CDR1 is SGHTA and CDR2 is FQGNSA in the germline V gene. The CDR3 consists of 15 residues. CDR3 in DNA: TGTGCCAGCACCCCGGACAGGGCGAACAACGGGGAGCTGTTTTTT. This codes for CASTPDRANNGELFF.

The table lists this clonotype with a few counts. This rearrangement joins TRBV6-2 or TRBV6-3 to TRBJ1-1, with D unclear. Germline lookup yields CDR1 MNHEY and CDR2 SVGEGT. This CDR3 is built from 14 residues. Trimming removed 7 bases from V and 0 bases from J, with 12 bases in between. The CDR3: CASTPTPMNTEAFF. CDR3 DNA sequence: TGTGCCAGCACCCCTACACCGATGAACACTGAAGCTTTCTTT.

The genes are TRBV7-2 and TRBJ2-1; 12 nucleotides align to TRBD2. Germline V lookup: CDR1 SGHTA, CDR2 FQGNSA. The CDR3 consists of 17 residues. With V trimmed by 1 base and J by 4 bases, 5 bases remained unmatched. CDR3 bases: TGTGCCAGCAGCTTAGTCCGGACTAGCGGGATGTACAATGAGCAGTTCTTC. This translates into CASSLVRTSGMYNEQFF. Variable domain in full (rest from reference TRBV7-2 and TRBJ2-1): GAGVSQSPSNKVTEKGKDVELRCDPISGHTALYWYRQSLGQGLEFLIYFQGNSAPDKSGLPSDRFSAERTGGSVSTLTIQRTQQEDSAVYLCASSLVRTSGMYNEQFFGPGTRLTVL.

In this sample, this clonotype turned up a few times. The chain has TRBV21-1 and TRBJ2-1; the D call in the table, TRBD1, was not verified against the DNA. TRBV21-1 is reported as a pseudogene. This CDR3 comprises 14 residues. The CDR3 bases are TGTGCCAGCAGCCCGGGACCCACCGGGGATGAGCAGTTCTTC. Its translation is CASSPGPTGDEQFF.